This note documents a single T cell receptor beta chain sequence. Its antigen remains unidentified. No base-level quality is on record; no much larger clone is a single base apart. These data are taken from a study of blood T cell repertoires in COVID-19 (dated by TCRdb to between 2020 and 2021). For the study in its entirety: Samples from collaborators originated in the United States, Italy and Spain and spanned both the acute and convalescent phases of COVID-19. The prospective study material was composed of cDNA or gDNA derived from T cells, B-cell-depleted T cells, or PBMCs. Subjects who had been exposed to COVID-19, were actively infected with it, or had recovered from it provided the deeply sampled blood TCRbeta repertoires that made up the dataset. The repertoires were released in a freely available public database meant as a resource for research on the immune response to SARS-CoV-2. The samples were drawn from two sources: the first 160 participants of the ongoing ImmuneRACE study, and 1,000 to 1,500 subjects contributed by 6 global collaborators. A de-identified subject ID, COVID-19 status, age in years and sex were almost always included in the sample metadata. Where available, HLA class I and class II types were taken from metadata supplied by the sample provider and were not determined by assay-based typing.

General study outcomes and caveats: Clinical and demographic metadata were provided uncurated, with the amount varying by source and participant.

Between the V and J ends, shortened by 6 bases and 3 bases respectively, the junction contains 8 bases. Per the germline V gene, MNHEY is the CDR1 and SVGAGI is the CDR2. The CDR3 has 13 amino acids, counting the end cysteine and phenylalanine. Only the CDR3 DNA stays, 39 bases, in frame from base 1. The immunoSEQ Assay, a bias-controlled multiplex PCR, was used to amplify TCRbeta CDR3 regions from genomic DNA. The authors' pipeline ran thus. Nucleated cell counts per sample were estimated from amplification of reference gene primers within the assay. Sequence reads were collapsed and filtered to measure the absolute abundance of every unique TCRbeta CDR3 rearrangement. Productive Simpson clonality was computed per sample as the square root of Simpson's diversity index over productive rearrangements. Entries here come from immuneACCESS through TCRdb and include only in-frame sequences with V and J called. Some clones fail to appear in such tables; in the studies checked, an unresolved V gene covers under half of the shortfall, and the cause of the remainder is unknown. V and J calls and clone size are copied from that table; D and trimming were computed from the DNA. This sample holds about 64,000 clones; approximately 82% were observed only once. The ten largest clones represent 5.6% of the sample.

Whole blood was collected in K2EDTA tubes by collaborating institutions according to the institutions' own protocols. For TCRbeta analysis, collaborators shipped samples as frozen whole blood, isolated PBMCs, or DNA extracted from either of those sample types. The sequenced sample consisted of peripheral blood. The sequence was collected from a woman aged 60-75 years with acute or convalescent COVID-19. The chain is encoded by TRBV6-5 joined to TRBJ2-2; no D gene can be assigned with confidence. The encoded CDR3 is CASSRRYTGELFF. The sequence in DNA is TGTGCCAGCAGCCGCAGGTACACCGGGGAGCTGTTTTTT.